This T cell receptor beta chain was sequenced in a study of blood T cell repertoires in COVID-19. Overall study context: Acute-phase and convalescent COVID-19 samples originated in the United States, Italy and Spain. T cells, B-cell-depleted T cells, or PBMCs supplied cDNA or gDNA.

Original analysis: Counts of nucleated cells, estimated from reference gene primer amplification, were obtained. Libraries were prepared by immunoSEQ multiplex PCR; TCRdb keeps only in-frame clonotypes and omits some of them. V and J calls and clone size are those listed in that table; D and trimming were worked out from the DNA. The data contain roughly 56,000 clones, almost 95% of them singletons. V shed 6 bases and J 6 bases; nucleotides not matched to a gene: 16. This CDR3 has 17 amino acids. CDR1 LNHDA and CDR2 SQIVND come from the germline V gene (reference sequence). The TCR was taken from a man over 45 with active COVID-19. The V and J genes are TRBV19 and TRBJ1-4; 7 positions agree with TRBD1. Specimen: peripheral blood. The CDR3 sequence is CASRRDSGVAEDEKLFF. The CDR3 DNA reads TGTGCCAGTAGGCGGGACAGCGGAGTCGCGGAGGATGAAAAACTGTTTTTT.